Listed here are 20 T cell receptor beta chains from one sample, sequenced in a study of CD8 T cells in ankylosing spondylitis. TCRdb redid the calling of the 5' RACE reads with MiXCR, one entry per CDR3 protein. The table includes 150,000 to 200,000 distinct CDR3 sequences, around 16% detected once. The sequencing sample was made of blood, either unsorted or a sorted T cell fraction (not recorded which). Receptor source: a male donor with ankylosing spondylitis or in good health (not recorded which).

This clonotype was detected a few times. The genes are TRBV23-1 and TRBJ2-1, with 12 bases aligning to TRBD1. TRBV23-1 carries the ORF label, with uncertain function. This CDR3 region has 15 residues. Unmatched junction bases numbered 6, after V lost 4 bases and J lost 8 bases. CDR3 loop: CASSRGQGASYEQFF. CDR3 DNA sequence: TGCGCCAGCAGTCGGGGACAGGGGGCTTCGTATGAGCAGTTCTTC.

In DNA, the CDR3 is TGTGCCAGCAGAGACATCCAGGGGTCCTACGAGCAGTACTTC. It is translated as CASRDIQGSYEQYF. The gene calls are TRBV28 and TRBJ2-7; tentative D call: TRBD1 (6 bases). V lost 6 bases and J lost 1, with 13 bases in between. Germline CDR1 reads MDHEN; CDR2 reads SYDVKM. This CDR3 has 14 residues.

A note on this clonotype: Mismatch with germline at one junction end may stem from a read error. This chain uses TRBV10-3 with TRBJ1-5; TRBD1 matches 7 bases. In germline, CDR1 is ENHRY, CDR2 SYGVKD. CDR3 size: 13 residues. CDR3: CAITRDSSQPQHF. CDR3 nucleotides: TGTGCCATCACCCGGGACAGCAGTCAGCCCCAGCATTTT.

This clonotype was picked up a small number of times. V is TRBV7-2 and J is TRBJ2-7; TRBD1 matches 11 bases. After removal of 5 bases from V and 4 bases from J, the junction contained 10 bases not matched to a gene. Per germline, CDR1 SGHTA and CDR2 FQGNSA. This CDR3 has 16 amino acids. As DNA, the CDR3 is TGTGCCAGCAGCATCGGGACAGGGGGTTGGGTGTACGAGCAGTACTTC. Protein product: CASSIGTGGWVYEQYF. Full variable domain (missing parts from reference TRBV7-2 and TRBJ2-7): GAGVSQSPSNKVTEKGKDVELRCDPISGHTALYWYRQSLGQGLEFLIYFQGNSAPDKSGLPSDRFSAERTGGSVSTLTIQRTQQEDSAVYLCASSIGTGGWVYEQYFGPGTRLTVT.

The chain couples TRBV11-2 to TRBJ2-5, with 9 bases that match TRBD2. This CDR3 spans 15 amino acids. V dropped 1 base and J dropped 3; count of bases not matched to a gene: 3. CDR1 and CDR2 from the germline V gene are SGHAT and FQNNGV. The DNA of the CDR3 is TGTGCCAGCAGCTTAGGTCCTAGCGGGAAAGAGACCCAGTACTTC. It translates to CASSLGPSGKETQYF.

This clonotype was seen a few times. The rearrangement joins TRBV28 to TRBJ2-7; D might be TRBD2 (6 bases). This CDR3 region has 16 residues. V lost 4 bases, J lost 7 bases, and 23 bases lay in between. The V gene's germline CDR1 is MDHEN and CDR2 SYDVKM. CDR3 sequence: CASSSAMAGTVWEQYF. CDR3 sequence (DNA): TGTGCCAGCAGTTCCGCCATGGCGGGAACTGTTTGGGAGCAGTACTTC.

This chain links TRBV20-1 with TRBJ2-7; 10 bases align to TRBD2. Per germline, CDR1 DFQATT and CDR2 SNEGSKA (reference sequence). The trim removed 5 bases at V and 4 bases at J, leaving 8 bases unmatched. This CDR3 is 14 amino acids long. DNA for the CDR3: TGCAGTGCTGATCTAGCGGGAGTCGGGTACGAGCAGTACTTC. Protein product: CSADLAGVGYEQYF.

The table lists this clonotype with many counts. V and J are TRBV5-1 and TRBJ2-2, with D maybe TRBD2 (6 bases). CDR3 length equals 15 residues. The ends were cut back, 0 bases at V and 5 bases at J, with 11 bases in the middle. Germline V lookup: CDR1 SGHRS, CDR2 YFSETQ. The DNA for the CDR3 is TGCGCCAGCAGCTTGGCCTCACGGGAGACCGGGGAGCTGTTTTTT. This translates into CASSLASRETGELFF.

This clonotype was seen at least ten times. This rearrangement joins TRBV5-1 to TRBJ1-2, with D possibly being TRBD1 (5 bases). The germline V gene has CDR1 SGHRS and CDR2 YFSETQ. The germline V and J ends were trimmed by 3 bases and 7 bases, with 19 bases remaining between them. This CDR3 is 15 amino acids long. For the CDR3, the DNA is TGCGCCAGCAGCTCGCGGGACCAGGGTATTGCTGGCTACACCTTC. It encodes CASSSRDQGIAGYTF. The variable domain in full, with the rest retrieved from reference TRBV5-1 and TRBJ1-2, is KAGVTQTPRYLIKTRGQQVTLSCSPISGHRSVSWYQQTPGQGLQFLFEYFSETQRNKGNFPGRFSGRQFSNSRSEMNVSTLELGDSALYLCASSSRDQGIAGYTFGSGTRLTVV.

The V gene is TRBV28, the J gene TRBJ2-5; a weak D match, TRBD1 (5 bases). The CDR3 has 12 amino acids. In germline, CDR1 is MDHEN, CDR2 SYDVKM. The V end was cut by 5 bases, the J end by 4 bases, with 8 bases between. For the CDR3, the DNA is TGTGCCAGCAGTCCAGGGTTAGAGACCCAGTACTTC. This translates into CASSPGLETQYF.

The chain uses TRBV5-1 and TRBJ2-3; 9 bases match TRBD2. The V gene end was trimmed by 2 bases and the J gene end by 2 bases; junction bases not matched to a gene: 12. The length of the CDR3 is 18 residues. Germline V gene lookup returns CDR1 SGHRS and CDR2 YFSETQ. The CDR3 DNA follows: TGCGCCAGCAGCTTACGGGACTCGCAGCGGGAGGACACAGATACGCAGTATTTT. It encodes CASSLRDSQREDTDTQYF. The whole variable domain, remainder taken from reference TRBV5-1 and TRBJ2-3, is KAGVTQTPRYLIKTRGQQVTLSCSPISGHRSVSWYQQTPGQGLQFLFEYFSETQRNKGNFPGRFSGRQFSNSRSEMNVSTLELGDSALYLCASSLRDSQREDTDTQYFGPGTRLTVL.

This clonotype was seen repeatedly, ten times or more. This rearrangement joins TRBV6-1 to TRBJ2-1, with TRBD1 identical over 9 bases. CDR3 length: 15 amino acids. Germline CDR1 reads MNHNS; CDR2 reads SASEGT. J was trimmed by 5 bases and V by 6 bases; bases with no gene match: 8. The CDR3 DNA follows: TGTGCCAGCAGAATGGGACAGGGATTAAACAATGAGCAGTTCTTC. Protein sequence: CASRMGQGLNNEQFF.

The chain couples TRBV6-1 to TRBJ2-1; D could derive from TRBD1 or TRBD2 (5 bases each). V was trimmed by 2 bases and J by 8 bases, leaving 16 bases between them. CDR1 is MNHNS, CDR2 SASEGT, per germline. This CDR3 has 15 residues. Here the CDR3 reads CASSENQGRTHEQFF. The CDR3 DNA is TGTGCCAGCAGTGAAAACCAGGGAAGGACTCATGAGCAGTTCTTC.

This clonotype was counted at least ten times. The chain has TRBV5-1 and TRBJ1-2; D is unresolved. CDR1 and CDR2 (germline): SGHRS, YFSETQ. The V end lost 0 bases, the J end lost 4 bases, and 22 bases lay between the germline ends. The CDR3 has 18 amino acids. CDR3 protein: CASSLARGFRRTSYGYTF. DNA for the CDR3: TGCGCCAGCAGCTTGGCCCGGGGATTTAGGCGGACCTCCTATGGCTACACCTTC.

This clonotype was observed many times. This sequence joins TRBV11-2 and TRBJ1-2; D not certain. The germline CDR1 and CDR2 sequences are SGHAT and FQNNGV. This CDR3 region has 13 residues. The V gene lost 6 bases and the J gene lost 0 bases, with 8 bases spanning the gap. CDR3 in amino acids: CASSSTTNYGYTF. The CDR3 coding sequence is TGTGCCAGCAGTTCTACGACTAACTATGGCTACACCTTC.

J is TRBJ2-7 and V is TRBV9; tentatively, D is TRBD1 (5 bases). The CDR3 has 12 amino acids. Germline V gives CDR1 SGDLS, CDR2 YYNGEE. V lost 3 bases to trimming and J lost 7 bases, with 11 bases between them. CDR3 residues: CASSAEAGEQYF. CDR3 bases: TGTGCCAGCAGCGCCGAGGCAGGGGAGCAGTACTTC.

The rearrangement uses TRBV5-1 and TRBJ1-1, with D maybe TRBD1 (6 bases). V was cut by 1 base and J by 5 bases, with 18 bases left in between. This CDR3 spans 16 amino acids. CDR1 is SGHRS and CDR2 is YFSETQ in the germline V gene. CDR3 sequence (DNA): TGCGCCAGCAGCTTGCGGCCACAGGGCGAGGAGACTGAAGCTTTCTTT. This codes for CASSLRPQGEETEAFF. The full variable domain, in which reference TRBV5-1 and TRBJ1-1 provide the parts outside the CDR3, is KAGVTQTPRYLIKTRGQQVTLSCSPISGHRSVSWYQQTPGQGLQFLFEYFSETQRNKGNFPGRFSGRQFSNSRSEMNVSTLELGDSALYLCASSLRPQGEETEAFFGQGTRLTVV.

This clonotype has a handful of counts. The rearrangement links TRBV29-1 to TRBJ1-1; D is unresolved. Germline CDR1 is SQVTM and CDR2 is ANQGSEA. V was clipped by 5 bases and J by 0 bases, with 1 base between them. The length of the CDR3 is 10 residues. The CDR3 nucleotides are TGCAGCGTTATGAACACTGAAGCTTTCTTT. It translates to CSVMNTEAFF.

This clonotype was seen only a few times. The CDR3 nucleotides read TGCGCCAGCAGCAGGAACAGCAACAATGAGCAGTTCTTC. This codes for CASSRNSNNEQFF. The chain joins TRBV5-1 to TRBJ2-1; D gene uncertain. V was trimmed by 4 bases and J by 5 bases, leaving 10 bases between them. CDR1 is SGHRS, CDR2 YFSETQ, per germline. The CDR3 sequence is 13 residues long.

In this sample, this clonotype turned up many times. This rearrangement joins TRBV27 to TRBJ2-2, with 12 bases matching TRBD2. The CDR3 has 17 residues. Germline CDR1 reads MNHEY; CDR2 reads SMNVEV (reference sequence). V gave up 5 bases and J gave up 3 bases; unmatched junction bases: 7. CDR3 region: CASSALTSGSDTGELFF. For the CDR3, the DNA is TGTGCCAGCAGTGCCCTGACTAGCGGGAGCGACACCGGGGAGCTGTTTTTT.